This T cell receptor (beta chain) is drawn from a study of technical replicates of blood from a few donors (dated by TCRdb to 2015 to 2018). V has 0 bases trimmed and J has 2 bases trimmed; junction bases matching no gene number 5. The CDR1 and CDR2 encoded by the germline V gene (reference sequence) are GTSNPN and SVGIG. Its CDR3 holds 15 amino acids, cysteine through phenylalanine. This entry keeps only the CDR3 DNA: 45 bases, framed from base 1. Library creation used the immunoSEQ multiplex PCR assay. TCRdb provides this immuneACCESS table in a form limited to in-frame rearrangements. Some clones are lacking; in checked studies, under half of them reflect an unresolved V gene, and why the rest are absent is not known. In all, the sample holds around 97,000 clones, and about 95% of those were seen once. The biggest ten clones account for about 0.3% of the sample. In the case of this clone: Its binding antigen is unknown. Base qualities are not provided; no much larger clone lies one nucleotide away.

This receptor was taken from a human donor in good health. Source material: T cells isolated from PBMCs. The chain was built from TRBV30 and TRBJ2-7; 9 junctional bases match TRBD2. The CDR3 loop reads CAWSVGLAFAYEQYF. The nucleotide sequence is TGTGCCTGGAGTGTAGGACTAGCGTTCGCCTACGAGCAGTACTTC.